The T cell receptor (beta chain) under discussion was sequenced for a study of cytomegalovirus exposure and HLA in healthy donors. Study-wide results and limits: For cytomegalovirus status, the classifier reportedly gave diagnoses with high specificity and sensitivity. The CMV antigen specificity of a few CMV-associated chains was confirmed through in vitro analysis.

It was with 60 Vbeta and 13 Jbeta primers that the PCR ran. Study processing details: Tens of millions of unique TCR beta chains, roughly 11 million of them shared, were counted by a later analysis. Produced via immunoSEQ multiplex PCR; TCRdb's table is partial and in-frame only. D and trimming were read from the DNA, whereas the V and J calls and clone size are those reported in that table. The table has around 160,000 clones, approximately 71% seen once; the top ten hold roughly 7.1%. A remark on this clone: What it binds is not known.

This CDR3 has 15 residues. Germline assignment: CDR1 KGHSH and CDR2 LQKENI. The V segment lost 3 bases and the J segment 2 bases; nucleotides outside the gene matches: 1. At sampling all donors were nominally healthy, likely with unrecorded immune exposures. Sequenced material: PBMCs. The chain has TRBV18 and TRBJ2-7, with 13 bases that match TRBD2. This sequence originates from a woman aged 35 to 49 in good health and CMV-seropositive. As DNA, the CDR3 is TGTGCCAGCTCACCGGGGACTAGCGGGACCTACGAGCAGTACTTC. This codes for CASSPGTSGTYEQYF.